Presented here are 16 T cell receptor beta chains from one specimen sequenced in a study of T cell responses to AZD1222 COVID-19 vaccine (dated by TCRdb to the early 2020s). Interpreted using the paper, the time point label stands for: baseline before first vaccination. Library method: the immunoSEQ multiplex PCR assay. TCRdb carries this immuneACCESS record with in-frame sequences only. Its versions omit some clonotypes, under half of them owing to an unresolved V gene in the studies checked, with the rest unexplained. The sample has tens of thousands of clones on record, approximately 82% of them singletons. Jointly, the top ten make up roughly 20% of the sample. The sequenced sample was peripheral blood, obtained on day 0 of AZD1222 vaccination. The receptor set was obtained from an adult in good health.

The rearrangement uses TRBV11-3 and TRBJ2-2; D gene unclear. The CDR3 runs to 15 residues. The germline V and J ends were trimmed by 4 bases and 2 bases, with 11 bases remaining between them. The germline CDR1 and CDR2 sequences are SGHNT and YENEEA. CDR3 sequence (DNA): TGTGCCAGCAGCTCCCAGACTCCTAACACCGGGGAGCTGTTTTTT. Amino acids: CASSSQTPNTGELFF. Drawing the rest from reference TRBV11-3 and TRBJ2-2, the complete variable domain is EAGVVQSPRYKIIEKKQPVAFWCNPISGHNTLYWYLQNLGQGPELLIRYENEEAVDDSQLPKDRFSAERLKGVDSTLKIQPAELGDSAVYLCASSSQTPNTGELFFGEGSRLTVL.

This chain connects TRBV5-4 to TRBJ1-1, with no clear D. CDR1 and CDR2 (germline): SGHNT, YYREEE (reference sequence). The V and J ends lost 4 bases and 1 base respectively, with 8 bases between them. This CDR3 contains 13 residues. The CDR3 here is CASSPTENTEAFF. The DNA for the CDR3 is TGTGCCAGCAGCCCGACCGAGAACACTGAAGCTTTCTTT. Combining the CDR3 with reference TRBV5-4 and TRBJ1-1 gives the whole variable domain ETGVTQSPTHLIKTRGQQVTLRCSSQSGHNTVSWYQQALGQGPQFIFQYYREEENGRGNFPPRFSGLQFPNYSSELNVNALELDDSALYLCASSPTENTEAFFGQGTRLTVV.

The chain carries TRBV3-1 (or the pseudogene TRBV3-2) and TRBJ2-5; 13 positions match TRBD2. This CDR3 spans 16 amino acids. With V trimmed by 4 bases and J by 5 bases, 7 bases remained unmatched. The germline V gene encodes CDR1 LGHDT and CDR2 YNNKEL (reference sequence). The CDR3 region has the DNA TGTGCCAGCAGCCGTCGGACTAGCGGGAGATATGAGACCCAGTACTTC. It encodes CASSRRTSGRYETQYF.

Details on this clone: This specimen includes other DNA sequences encoding the same CDR3. This rearrangement joins TRBV5-1 to TRBJ2-3; 8 nucleotides match TRBD2. The germline V gene has CDR1 SGHRS and CDR2 YFSETQ. V lost 5 bases to trimming and J lost 0 bases; unmatched junction nucleotides: 5. This CDR3 contains 15 residues. The chain's CDR3 is CASRPIAGSTDTQYF. In DNA form, the CDR3 reads TGCGCCAGCAGACCTATAGCGGGGAGCACAGATACGCAGTATTTT.

The chain couples TRBV18 to TRBJ2-1; D tentatively reads TRBD1 or TRBD2 (6 bases each). From germline, CDR1 is KGHSH and CDR2 LQKENI. With 2 bases removed from V and 4 bases from J, the gap between germline ends came to 18 bases. The CDR3 loop spans 17 amino acids. CDR3 in amino acids: CASSPVTGTRGYNEQFF. CDR3 nucleotides: TGTGCCAGCTCACCAGTGACAGGAACCCGGGGGTACAATGAGCAGTTCTTC.

The CDR3 loop reads CASQGLAGVWNEQFF. DNA for the CDR3: TGTGCCAGCCAGGGACTAGCGGGAGTATGGAATGAGCAGTTCTTC. The V call is TRBV28, the J call TRBJ2-1; 14 bases are a match to TRBD2. This CDR3 has 15 amino acids. Per germline, CDR1 MDHEN and CDR2 SYDVKM. Trimming cost V 8 bases and J 7 bases; bases outside gene matches: 7.

The chain combines TRBV28 with TRBJ2-1, with 9 nucleotides matching TRBD2. There are 17 residues in the CDR3. The V and J ends lost 4 bases and 5 bases, in that order; junction bases with no gene match: 12. Germline V gene data show CDR1 as MDHEN and CDR2 as SYDVKM. For the CDR3, the DNA is TGTGCCAGCAGTTCTCCTATGAGCGGGAGGTATGACAATGAGCAGTTCTTC. This codes for CASSSPMSGRYDNEQFF.

This clone came up a few times. No DNA is shown, since the ends of the CDR3 on it are uncertain; the CDR3 is the one TCRdb lists. V is TRBV15 and J is TRBJ1-6; the table names TRBD1, a call not compared with the DNA. Germline V gives CDR1 LNHNV, CDR2 YYDKDF (reference sequence). The CDR3 extends over 16 residues, inclusive of both ends. The chain's CDR3 is CATSREVGQGTVGVHF.

This clone is a singleton in its sample. The chain combines TRBV15 with TRBJ1-2; D gene ambiguous. Trimming took 5 bases from V and 4 from J, leaving 11 bases between them. The CDR3 totals 13 residues. Germline V gives CDR1 LNHNV, CDR2 YYDKDF (reference sequence). The CDR3 here is CATSQGRSYGYTF. For the CDR3, the DNA is TGTGCCACCAGCCAAGGGAGGTCCTATGGCTACACCTTC.

The J gene is TRBJ2-2, the V gene TRBV10-1; tentatively, D is TRBD1 or TRBD2 (5 bases each). Germline V CDR1 and CDR2: WNHNN, SYGVQD (reference sequence). The V end lost 3 bases, the J end lost 2 bases, and 16 bases lay between the germline ends. This CDR3 has 17 amino acids. In DNA, the CDR3 is TGCGCCAGCAGTGACCATGAGGGGACGCTCAACACCGGGGAGCTGTTTTTT. Residues: CASSDHEGTLNTGELFF.

In its sample, this clone was seen a few times. The chain's CDR3 is CASSPPGQGTYEQYF. CDR3 sequence (DNA): TGTGCCAGCTCACCACCGGGACAGGGGACTTACGAGCAGTACTTC. The V gene is TRBV18, the J gene TRBJ2-7; TRBD1 agrees at 10 bases. The CDR3 extends over 15 amino acids. The V segment lost 0 bases and the J segment 4 bases; nucleotides outside the gene matches: 3. Germline loops: CDR1 KGHSH, CDR2 LQKENI.

The chain joins TRBV5-1 to TRBJ1-5, with 7 positions matching TRBD1. The V and J ends lost 6 bases and 5 bases, in that order; junction bases with no gene match: 11. This CDR3 is 15 amino acids long. The germline gives CDR1 SGHRS, CDR2 YFSETQ. The CDR3: CASIYRDRRDQPQHF. The CDR3 DNA reads TGCGCCAGCATCTACCGGGACAGAAGGGATCAGCCCCAGCATTTT.

A few counts support this clone. This chain links TRBV7-6 with TRBJ1-4, with D unresolved. Germline V gene data show CDR1 as SGHVS and CDR2 as FNYEAQ. Trimming left V 3 bases short and J 0 bases short, with 11 bases between. The CDR3 consists of 16 residues. The DNA for the CDR3 is TGTGCCAGCAGCTTCTCCGCGGCTGCAACTAATGAAAAACTGTTTTTT. This codes for CASSFSAAATNEKLFF.

This chain joins TRBV5-1 and TRBJ2-7, with 8 nucleotides matching TRBD2. Germline V gene sequence: CDR1 SGHRS, CDR2 YFSETQ. Losses at the gene ends were 0 bases for V and 5 bases for J; bases not matched to a gene: 7. CDR3 size: 15 residues. The DNA for the CDR3 is TGCGCCAGCAGCTTGGTAATAGCGGGACGGAACGAGCAGTACTTC. Protein: CASSLVIAGRNEQYF.

The chain links TRBV5-1 to TRBJ1-2; 7 nucleotides line up with TRBD1. The CDR3 has 14 amino acids. Germline V gives CDR1 SGHRS, CDR2 YFSETQ. The J segment lost 3 bases and the V segment lost 2 bases, leaving 4 bases of the junction unmatched. Written as DNA, the CDR3 is TGCGCCAGCAGCTTAGGGGGCGCTGACTATGGCTACACCTTC. Amino acids: CASSLGGADYGYTF.

This clone was detected only a few times. The rearrangement joins TRBV29-1 to TRBJ2-5; possibly TRBD1 or TRBD2 for D (6 bases each). The germline gives CDR1 SQVTM, CDR2 ANQGSEA. This CDR3 region has 12 residues. The CDR3 loop reads CSINRAGKTQYF. The CDR3 DNA reads TGCAGTATTAACAGGGCGGGGAAGACCCAGTACTTC.